This TCR beta chain was sequenced during a study of T-cell reconstitution after alpha-beta-depleted transplantation in children. This clonotype was detected a few times. As it was prepared, the TCRbeta library received unique molecular identifiers. TCRdb re-called the PCR reads through MiXCR, storing one row per CDR3 protein. The sample carries more than 450,000 distinct CDR3 sequences, roughly 18% recorded once. The CDR3 loop spans 10 amino acids. Germline V gives CDR1 SQVTM, CDR2 ANQGSEA. V gave up 7 bases and J gave up 1 base, with 4 bases separating them. The gene calls are TRBV29-1 and TRBJ1-1, with no clear D. The sequences come from PBMCs from the stem cell graft donor, collected from the stem cell graft. The sequence came from a human donor who donated a stem cell graft to a child with acute lymphoblastic leukemia. CDR3 coding DNA: TGCAGCGGGGGGAACACTGAAGCTTTCTTT. Translating it yields CSGGNTEAFF. Full variable domain (outside the CDR3, taken from reference TRBV29-1 and TRBJ1-1): SAVISQKPSRDICQRGTSLTIQCQVDSQVTMMFWYRQQPGQSLTLIATANQGSEATYESGFVIDKFPISRPNLTFSTLTVSNMSPEDSSIYLCSGGNTEAFFGQGTRLTVV.